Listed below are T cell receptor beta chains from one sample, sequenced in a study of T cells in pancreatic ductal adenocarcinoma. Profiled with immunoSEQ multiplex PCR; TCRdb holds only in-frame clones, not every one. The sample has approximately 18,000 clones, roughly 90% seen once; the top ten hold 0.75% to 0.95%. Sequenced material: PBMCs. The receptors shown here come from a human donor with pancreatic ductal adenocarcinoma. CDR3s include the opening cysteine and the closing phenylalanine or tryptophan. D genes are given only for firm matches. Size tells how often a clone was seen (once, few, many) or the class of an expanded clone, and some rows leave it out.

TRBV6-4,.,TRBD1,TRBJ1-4,CASSPGQTSTNEKLFF,TGTGCCAGCAGCCCGGGACAGACATCAACTAATGAAAAACTGTTTTTT
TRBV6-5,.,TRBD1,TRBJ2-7,CASSRDRYEQYF,TGTGCCAGCAGTCGGGACAGGTACGAGCAGTACTTC
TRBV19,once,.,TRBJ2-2,CASIPGHLNTGELFF,TGTGCCAGCATACCGGGACACCTGAACACCGGGGAGCTGTTTTTT
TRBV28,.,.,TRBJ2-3,CASRPIGSSDTQYF,TGTGCCAGCAGACCAATCGGGTCCTCAGATACGCAGTATTTT
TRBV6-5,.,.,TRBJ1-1,CASSAPGGVNTEAFF,TGTGCCAGCAGTGCCCCCGGAGGGGTTAACACTGAAGCTTTCTTT
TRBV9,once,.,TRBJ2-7,CASSVAGPTQGEQYF,TGTGCCAGCAGCGTAGCTGGGCCGACCCAGGGGGAGCAGTACTTC
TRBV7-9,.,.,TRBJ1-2,CASGQPIYGYTF,TGTGCCAGCGGACAGCCAATCTATGGCTACACCTTC
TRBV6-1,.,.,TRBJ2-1,CASSEGGRDEQFF,TGTGCCAGCAGTGAAGGGGGCAGGGATGAGCAGTTCTTC
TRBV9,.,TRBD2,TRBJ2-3,CASSGTSGEVDTQYF,TGTGCCAGCAGCGGGACTAGCGGGGAAGTAGATACGCAGTATTTT
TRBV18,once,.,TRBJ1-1,CASSLIQRERINTEAFF,TGTGCCAGCTCACTCATACAAAGGGAGCGAATCAACACTGAAGCTTTCTTT
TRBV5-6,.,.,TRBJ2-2,CASREGPNTGELFF,TGTGCCAGCAGGGAGGGACCAAACACCGGGGAGCTGTTTTTT
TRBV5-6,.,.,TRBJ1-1,CASSRRTERNTEAFF,TGTGCCAGCAGCCGGAGGACGGAACGGAACACTGAAGCTTTCTTT
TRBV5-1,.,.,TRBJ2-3,CASSSRETYTDTQYF,TGCGCCAGCTCCTCCAGGGAAACTTACACAGATACGCAGTATTTT
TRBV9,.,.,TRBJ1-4,CASGRGTTNEKLFF,TGTGCCAGCGGGAGGGGGACAACTAATGAAAAACTGTTTTTT
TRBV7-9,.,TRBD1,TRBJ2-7,CASSLGDRAHEQYF,TGTGCCAGCAGCTTGGGGGACAGGGCCCACGAGCAGTACTTC
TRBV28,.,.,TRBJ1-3,CASTPDGGSGNTIYF,TGTGCCAGCACCCCGGACGGAGGCTCTGGAAACACCATATATTTT
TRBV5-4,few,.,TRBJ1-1,CASGTRTENTEAFF,TGTGCCAGCGGGACTAGGACGGAGAACACTGAAGCTTTCTTT
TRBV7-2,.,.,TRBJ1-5,CASSAGGNQPQHF,TGTGCCAGCAGCGCGGGGGGCAATCAGCCCCAGCATTTT
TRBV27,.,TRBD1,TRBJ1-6,CASTQSLIYRGRVPPLHF,TGTGCCAGCACTCAATCCCTTATCTACAGGGGGCGTGTACCACCCCTCCACTTT
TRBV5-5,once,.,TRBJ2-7,CASSWGTRGEQYF,TGTGCCAGCAGCTGGGGGACTCGGGGCGAGCAGTACTTC
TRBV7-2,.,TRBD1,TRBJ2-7,CASNRQGSDFEQYF,TGTGCCAGCAACCGACAGGGATCAGATTTCGAGCAGTACTTC
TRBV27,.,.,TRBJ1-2,CASSFGRGAGYGYTF,TGTGCCAGCAGTTTTGGTCGGGGGGCTGGCTATGGCTACACCTTC
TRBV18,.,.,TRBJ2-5,CASSPRQLQETQYF,TGTGCCAGCTCACCGCGACAGCTTCAAGAGACCCAGTACTTC
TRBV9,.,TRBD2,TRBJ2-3,CASSPMHPGLAGSSTDTQYF,TGTGCCAGCAGCCCTATGCACCCCGGACTAGCGGGTTCTAGCACAGATACGCAGTATTTT
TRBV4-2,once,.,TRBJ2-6,CASSQEFAVPGANVLTF,TGTGCCAGCAGCCAAGAATTTGCGGTTCCTGGGGCCAACGTCCTGACTTTC
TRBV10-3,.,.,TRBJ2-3,CAISEPDFRDTQYF,TGTGCCATCAGTGAGCCAGACTTTAGGGATACGCAGTATTTT
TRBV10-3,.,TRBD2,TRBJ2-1,CAISKLQGLSNNEQFF,TGTGCCATCAGCAAACTCCAGGGACTATCAAACAATGAGCAGTTCTTC
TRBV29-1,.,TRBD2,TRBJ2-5,CSVSSGQETQYF,TGCAGCGTTTCTAGCGGTCAAGAGACCCAGTACTTC
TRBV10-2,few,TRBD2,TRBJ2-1,CARVPSKPGLGDNEQFF,TGCGCCAGGGTGCCGTCGAAACCGGGACTAGGTGACAATGAGCAGTTCTTC
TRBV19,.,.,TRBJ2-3,CASSIRGGYTDTQYF,TGTGCCAGTAGTATAAGGGGCGGCTACACAGATACGCAGTATTTT
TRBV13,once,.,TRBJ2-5,CASSPPGWEQETQYF,TGTGCCAGCAGCCCGCCTGGATGGGAGCAAGAGACCCAGTACTTC
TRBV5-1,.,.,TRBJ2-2,CASSRDTGGTTGELFF,TGCGCCAGCAGCAGAGACACTGGCGGGACCACCGGGGAGCTGTTTTTT
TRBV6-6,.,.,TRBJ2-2,CASSWGENTGELFF,TGTGCCAGCAGTTGGGGGGAGAACACCGGGGAGCTGTTTTTT
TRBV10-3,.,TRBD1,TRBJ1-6,CAISERTGLSSPLHF,TGTGCCATCAGTGAAAGGACAGGGTTGAGCTCACCCCTCCACTTT
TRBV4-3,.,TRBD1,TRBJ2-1,CASSSDRGSSQGEQFF,TGCGCCAGCAGCTCCGACAGGGGGTCTTCACAGGGTGAGCAGTTCTTC